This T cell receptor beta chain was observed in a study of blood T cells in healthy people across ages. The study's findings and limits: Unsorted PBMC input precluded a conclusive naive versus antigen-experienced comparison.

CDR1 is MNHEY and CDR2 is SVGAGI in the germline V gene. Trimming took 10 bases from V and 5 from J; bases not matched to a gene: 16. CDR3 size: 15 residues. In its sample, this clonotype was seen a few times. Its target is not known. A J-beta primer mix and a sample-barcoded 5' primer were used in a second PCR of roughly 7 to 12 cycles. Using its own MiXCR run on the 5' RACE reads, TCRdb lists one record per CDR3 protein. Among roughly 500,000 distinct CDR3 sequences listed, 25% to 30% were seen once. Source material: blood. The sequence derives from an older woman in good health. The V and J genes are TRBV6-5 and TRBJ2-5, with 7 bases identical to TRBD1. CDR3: CATQQGRAYGETQYF. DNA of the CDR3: TGTGCCACACAACAGGGGAGAGCCTATGGGGAGACCCAGTACTTC.